The TCR beta chain under discussion was sequenced for a study of neurological immune-mediated disorders. The study's findings and limits: No CDR3 amino acid sequences were shared by expanded clones across subjects, suggesting private repertoires in all groups.

The sorted-subset TCR libraries were prepared using 750,000 to 1,000,000 CD4+ or CD8+ T cells as the starting material. The cDNA was generated through 5'RACE incorporating 10-nucleotide random UMIs. Sequencing of 15-18 subjects in each run yielded over 180 million TCR-beta sequences. One entry per CDR3 protein, called by TCRdb with MiXCR from the 5' RACE reads. Among about 55,000 distinct CDR3 sequences listed, 3% to 4.5% were seen once. CDR1 is DFQATT and CDR2 is SNEGSKA in the germline V gene (reference sequence). The CDR3 sequence is 13 residues long. V lost 3 bases, J lost 5 bases, and 5 bases stayed unmatched. This clonotype was counted ten times or more. Its cognate antigen is unknown.

V is TRBV20-1 and J is TRBJ2-5; 8 positions agree with TRBD1. This clonotype originated in a woman between 40 and 55 years old with multiple sclerosis. Material for sequencing was CD4+ T cells from blood. This CDR3 reads CSARAGGSETQYF. CDR3 DNA: TGCAGTGCTAGGGCAGGGGGCTCTGAGACCCAGTACTTC.